This T cell receptor (beta chain) comes out of a study of T-cell memory formation after mild COVID-19. Study details: The study found TCR clusters largely donor specific. Overall study findings and caveats: Researchers report contracting CD4+ clones mostly in CM and EM, with CD8+ clones in EMRA. The second-wave clones peaking on day 37 were not confirmed as SARS-CoV-2-specific.

The CDR3 consists of 16 residues. Germline V lookup: CDR1 SGHDT, CDR2 YYEEEE. The ends lost 0 bases at V and 4 bases at J; junction bases unmatched: 6. Worth noting for this clonotype: The antigen is not known.

TCRdb re-derived calls from the 5' RACE reads in MiXCR, one entry per CDR3 protein. This repertoire shows roughly 300,000 distinct CDR3 sequences, approximately 7.6% found once; its top ten account for approximately 23%. This TCR came from a man between 18 and 35 years old who had mild COVID-19 (a few samples of this study predate the infection). Cell type and time point are not known. This chain links TRBV5-6 with TRBJ2-3; 9 nucleotides match TRBD1. The sample consisted of PBMCs or a T cell subset sorted from them (not recorded which). CDR3 region: CASSLGVGQGPDTQYF. CDR3 coding DNA: TGTGCCAGCAGCTTGGGGGTGGGACAGGGACCAGATACGCAGTATTTT.